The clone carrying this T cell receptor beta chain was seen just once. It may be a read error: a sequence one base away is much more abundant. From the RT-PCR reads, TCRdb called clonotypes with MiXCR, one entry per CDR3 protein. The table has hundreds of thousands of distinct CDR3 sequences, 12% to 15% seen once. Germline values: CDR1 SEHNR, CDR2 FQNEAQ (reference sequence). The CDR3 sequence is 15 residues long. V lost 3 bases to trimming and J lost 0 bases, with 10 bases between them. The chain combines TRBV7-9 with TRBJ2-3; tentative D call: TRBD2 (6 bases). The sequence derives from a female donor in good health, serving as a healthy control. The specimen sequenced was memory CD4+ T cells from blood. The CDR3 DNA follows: TGTGCCAGCAGCTTGTTCGGGACTAGCACAGATACGCAGTATTTT. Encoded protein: CASSLFGTSTDTQYF.